This T cell receptor beta chain emerged from a study of T-cell memory formation after mild COVID-19. CDR3 size: 13 residues. CDR1 is SQVTM and CDR2 is ANQGSEA in the germline V gene. The junction had 10 bases not matched to a gene; V was cut back by 8 bases and J by 5 bases. Constant-segment primers served in 5'RACE that generated TCR alpha and TCR beta cDNA libraries bearing sample barcodes and UMIs. A single record per CDR3 protein comes from TCRdb applying MiXCR to the 5' RACE reads. Among around 530,000 distinct CDR3 sequences listed, 20% to 25% were seen once. This TCR was recovered from an adult woman who had mild COVID-19 (a few samples of this study predate the infection). Cell type and time point are not known. Sequencing was done on a sample of PBMCs or a T cell subset sorted from them (not recorded which). The V gene is TRBV29-1, the J gene TRBJ2-5; 8 bases match TRBD1. Here the CDR3 reads CSLYQGAGETQYF. The CDR3 DNA is TGCAGCCTCTACCAGGGGGCTGGGGAGACCCAGTACTTC.